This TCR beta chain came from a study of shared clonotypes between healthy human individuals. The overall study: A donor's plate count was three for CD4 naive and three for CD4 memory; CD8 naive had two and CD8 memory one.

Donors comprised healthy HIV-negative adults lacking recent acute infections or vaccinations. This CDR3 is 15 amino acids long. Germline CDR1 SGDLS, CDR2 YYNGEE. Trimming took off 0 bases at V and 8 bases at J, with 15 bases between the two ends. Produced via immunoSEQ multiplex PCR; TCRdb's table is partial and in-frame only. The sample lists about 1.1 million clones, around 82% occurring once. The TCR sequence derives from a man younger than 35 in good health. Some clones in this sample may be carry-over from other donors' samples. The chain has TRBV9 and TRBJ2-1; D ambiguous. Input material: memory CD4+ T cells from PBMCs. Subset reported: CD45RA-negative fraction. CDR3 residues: CASSVDSTSAHEQFF. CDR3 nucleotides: TGTGCCAGCAGCGTAGATAGCACTTCCGCCCATGAGCAGTTCTTC. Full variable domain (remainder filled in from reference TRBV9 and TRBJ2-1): DSGVTQTPKHLITATGQRVTLRCSPRSGDLSVYWYQQSLDQGLQFLIQYYNGEERAKGNILERFSAQQFPDLHSELNLSSLELGDSALYFCASSVDSTSAHEQFFGPGTRLTVL.